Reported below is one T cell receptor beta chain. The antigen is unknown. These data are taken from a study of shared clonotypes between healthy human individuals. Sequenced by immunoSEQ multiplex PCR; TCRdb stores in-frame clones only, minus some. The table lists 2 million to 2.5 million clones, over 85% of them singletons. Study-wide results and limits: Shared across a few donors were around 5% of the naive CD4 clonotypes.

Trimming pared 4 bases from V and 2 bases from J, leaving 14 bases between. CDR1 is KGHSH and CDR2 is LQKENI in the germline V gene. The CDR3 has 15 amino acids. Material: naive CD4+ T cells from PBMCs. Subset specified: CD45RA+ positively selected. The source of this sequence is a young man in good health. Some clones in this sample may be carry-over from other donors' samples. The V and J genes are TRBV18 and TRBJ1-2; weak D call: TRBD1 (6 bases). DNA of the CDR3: TGTGCCAGCTCACTACTGACAGGATTAAACTATGGCTACACCTTC. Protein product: CASSLLTGLNYGYTF.